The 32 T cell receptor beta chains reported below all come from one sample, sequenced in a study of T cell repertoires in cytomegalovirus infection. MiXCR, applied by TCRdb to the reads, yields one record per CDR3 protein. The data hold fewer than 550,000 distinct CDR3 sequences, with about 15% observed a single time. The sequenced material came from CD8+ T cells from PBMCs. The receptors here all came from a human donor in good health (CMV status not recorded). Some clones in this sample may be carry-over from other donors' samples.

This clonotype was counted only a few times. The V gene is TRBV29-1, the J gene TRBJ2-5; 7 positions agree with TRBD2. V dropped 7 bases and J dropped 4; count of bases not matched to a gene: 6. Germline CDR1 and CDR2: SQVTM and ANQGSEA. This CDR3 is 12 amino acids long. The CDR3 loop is CSGGSSGETQYF. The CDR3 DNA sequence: TGCAGCGGTGGGTCTAGCGGAGAGACCCAGTACTTC.

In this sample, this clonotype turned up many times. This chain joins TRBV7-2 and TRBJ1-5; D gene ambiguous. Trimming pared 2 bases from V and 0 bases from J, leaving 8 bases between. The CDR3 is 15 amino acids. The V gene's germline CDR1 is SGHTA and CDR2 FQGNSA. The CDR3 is CASSLREGSNQPQHF. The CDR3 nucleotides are TGTGCCAGCAGCTTAAGGGAGGGTAGCAATCAGCCCCAGCATTTT.

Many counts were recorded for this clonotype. For the CDR3, the DNA is TGCGCCAGCAGCCAAGATGGAACAGGGAGAAACACCGGGGAGCTGTTTTTT. This codes for CASSQDGTGRNTGELFF. This chain uses TRBV4-1 with TRBJ2-2; TRBD1 is a possible D gene (6 bases). The CDR3 is made up of 17 amino acids. CDR1 MGHRA and CDR2 YSYEKL come from the germline V gene. V lost 0 bases and J lost 2, with 13 bases in between.

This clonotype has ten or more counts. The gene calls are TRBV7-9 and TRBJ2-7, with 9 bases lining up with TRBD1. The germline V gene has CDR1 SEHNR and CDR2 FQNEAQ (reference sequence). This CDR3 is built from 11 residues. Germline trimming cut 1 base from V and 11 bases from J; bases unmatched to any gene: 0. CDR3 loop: CASSLGTGEYF. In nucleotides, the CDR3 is TGTGCCAGCAGCTTAGGGACAGGGGAGTACTTC.

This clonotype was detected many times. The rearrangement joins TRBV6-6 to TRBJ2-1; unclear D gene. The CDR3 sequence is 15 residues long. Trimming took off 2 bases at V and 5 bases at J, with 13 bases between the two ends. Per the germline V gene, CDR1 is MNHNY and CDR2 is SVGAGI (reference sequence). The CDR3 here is CASSYTTRRNNEQFF. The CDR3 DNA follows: TGTGCCAGCAGTTACACGACGAGAAGAAACAATGAGCAGTTCTTC.

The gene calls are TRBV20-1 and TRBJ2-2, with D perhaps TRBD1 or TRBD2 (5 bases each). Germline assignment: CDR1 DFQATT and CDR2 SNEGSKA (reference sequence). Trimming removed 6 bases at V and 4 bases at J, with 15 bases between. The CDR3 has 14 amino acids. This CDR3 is CSAGPGPSTGELFF. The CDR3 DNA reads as TGCAGTGCGGGCCCGGGACCCAGCACCGGGGAGCTGTTTTTT.

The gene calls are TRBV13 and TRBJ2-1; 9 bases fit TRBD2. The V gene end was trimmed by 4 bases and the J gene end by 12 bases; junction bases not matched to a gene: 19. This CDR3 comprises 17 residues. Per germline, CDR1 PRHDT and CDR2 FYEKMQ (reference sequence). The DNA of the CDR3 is TGTGCCAGCAGCTCCCTGGAATCCCAGGGGACAGCGGGAGGGCAGTTCTTC. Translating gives CASSSLESQGTAGGQFF.

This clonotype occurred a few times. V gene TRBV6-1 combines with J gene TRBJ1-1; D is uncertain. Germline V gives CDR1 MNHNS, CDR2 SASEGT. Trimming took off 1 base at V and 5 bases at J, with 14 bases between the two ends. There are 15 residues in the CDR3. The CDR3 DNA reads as TGTGCCAGCAGTGAAGTAGGAGGCGCGGGGACTGAAGCTTTCTTT. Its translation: CASSEVGGAGTEAFF.

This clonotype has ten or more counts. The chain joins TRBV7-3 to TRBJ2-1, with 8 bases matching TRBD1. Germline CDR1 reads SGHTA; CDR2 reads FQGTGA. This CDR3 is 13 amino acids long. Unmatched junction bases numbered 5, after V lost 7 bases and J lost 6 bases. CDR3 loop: CASTTGGSNEQFF. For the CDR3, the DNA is TGTGCCAGCACCACAGGGGGATCCAATGAGCAGTTCTTC.

In nucleotides, the CDR3 is TGTGCCAGCAGCTTGGACAGGGCCCACGGGAAGGGCAATCAGCCCCAGCATTTT. As protein: CASSLDRAHGKGNQPQHF. This sequence joins TRBV7-4 and TRBJ1-5, with 8 bases aligning to TRBD1. The CDR3 contains 18 residues. V was clipped by 3 bases and J by 2 bases; unmatched bases: 12. Looked up from germline, CDR1 is SGHVT and CDR2 is SQSDAQ.

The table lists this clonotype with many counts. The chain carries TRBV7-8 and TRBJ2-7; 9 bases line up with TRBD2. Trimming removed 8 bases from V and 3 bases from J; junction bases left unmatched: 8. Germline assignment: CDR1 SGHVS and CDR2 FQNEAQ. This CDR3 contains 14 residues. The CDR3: CASSSGGQLYEQYF. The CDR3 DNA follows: TGTGCCAGCTCCAGCGGGGGGCAGCTCTACGAGCAGTACTTC. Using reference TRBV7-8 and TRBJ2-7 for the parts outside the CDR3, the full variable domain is GAGVSQSPRYKVAKRGQDVALRCDPISGHVSLFWYQQALGQGPEFLTYFQNEAQLDKSGLPSDRFFAERPEGSVSTLKIQRTQQEDSAVYLCASSSGGQLYEQYFGPGTRLTVT.

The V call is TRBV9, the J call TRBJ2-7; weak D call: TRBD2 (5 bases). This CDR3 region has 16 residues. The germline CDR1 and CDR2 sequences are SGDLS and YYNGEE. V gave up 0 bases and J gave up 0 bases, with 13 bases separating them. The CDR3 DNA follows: TGTGCCAGCAGCGTAGATGATGGGGAGAACTCCTACGAGCAGTACTTC. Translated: CASSVDDGENSYEQYF.

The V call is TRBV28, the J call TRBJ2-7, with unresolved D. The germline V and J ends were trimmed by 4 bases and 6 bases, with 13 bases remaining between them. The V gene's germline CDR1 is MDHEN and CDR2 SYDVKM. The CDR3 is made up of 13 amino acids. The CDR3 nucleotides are TGTGCCAGCAGTTCCGACGGGTCTGGCGAGCAGTACTTC. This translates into CASSSDGSGEQYF.

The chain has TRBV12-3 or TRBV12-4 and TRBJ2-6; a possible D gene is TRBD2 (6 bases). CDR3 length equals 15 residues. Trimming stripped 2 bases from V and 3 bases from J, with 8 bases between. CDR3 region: CASSLWGVGANVLTF. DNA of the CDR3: TGTGCCAGCAGTTTATGGGGGGTTGGGGCCAACGTCCTGACTTTC.

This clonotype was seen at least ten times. The CDR3 DNA sequence: TGTGCCAGCAGCTCCACAGACCCGGGACAGGGGGCCCCAGATACGCAGTATTTT. This encodes CASSSTDPGQGAPDTQYF. The chain carries TRBV7-8 and TRBJ2-3, with 12 positions matching TRBD1. Looked up from germline, CDR1 is SGHVS and CDR2 is FQNEAQ. The CDR3 has 18 amino acids. V lost 4 bases to trimming and J lost 4 bases; unmatched junction nucleotides: 12.

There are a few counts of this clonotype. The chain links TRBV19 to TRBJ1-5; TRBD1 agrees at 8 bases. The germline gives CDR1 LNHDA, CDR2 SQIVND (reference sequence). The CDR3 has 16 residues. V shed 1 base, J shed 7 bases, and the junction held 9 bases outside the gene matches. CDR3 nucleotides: TGTGCCAGTAGTATAGGAGGGGACAGGCGAAGGCAGCCCCAGCATTTT. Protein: CASSIGGDRRRQPQHF.

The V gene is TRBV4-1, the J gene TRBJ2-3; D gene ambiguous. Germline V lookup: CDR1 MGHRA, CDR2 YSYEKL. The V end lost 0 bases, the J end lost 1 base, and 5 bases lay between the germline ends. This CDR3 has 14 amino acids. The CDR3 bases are TGCGCCAGCAGCCAAGAAGAACGCACAGATACGCAGTATTTT. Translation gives CASSQEERTDTQYF.

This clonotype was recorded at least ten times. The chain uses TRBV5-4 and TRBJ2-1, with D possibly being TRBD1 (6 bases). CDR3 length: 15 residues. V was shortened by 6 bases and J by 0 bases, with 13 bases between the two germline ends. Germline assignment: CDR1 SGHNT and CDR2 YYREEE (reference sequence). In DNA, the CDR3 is TGTGCCAGCACCTTAGGGGGAAACTCCTACAATGAGCAGTTCTTC. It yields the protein CASTLGGNSYNEQFF.

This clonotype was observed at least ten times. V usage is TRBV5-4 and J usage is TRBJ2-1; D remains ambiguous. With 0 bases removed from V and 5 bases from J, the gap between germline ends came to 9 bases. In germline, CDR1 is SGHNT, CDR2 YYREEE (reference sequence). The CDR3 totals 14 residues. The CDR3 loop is CASSLGSLHNEQFF. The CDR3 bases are TGTGCCAGCAGCTTGGGTAGTCTCCACAATGAGCAGTTCTTC.

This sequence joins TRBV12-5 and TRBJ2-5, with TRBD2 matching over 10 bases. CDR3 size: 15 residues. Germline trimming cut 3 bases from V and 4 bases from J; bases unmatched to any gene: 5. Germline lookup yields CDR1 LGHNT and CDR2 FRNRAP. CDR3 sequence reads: CASGLAGGQIETQYF. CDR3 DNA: TGTGCTAGTGGTTTAGCGGGGGGGCAAATAGAGACCCAGTACTTC.

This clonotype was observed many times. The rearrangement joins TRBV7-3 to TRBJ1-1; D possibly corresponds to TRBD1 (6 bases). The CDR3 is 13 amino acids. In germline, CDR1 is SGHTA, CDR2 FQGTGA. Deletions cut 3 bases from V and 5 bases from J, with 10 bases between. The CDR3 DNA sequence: TGTGCCAGCAGCTTCGGGGGGCAGACTGAAGCTTTCTTT. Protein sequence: CASSFGGQTEAFF.

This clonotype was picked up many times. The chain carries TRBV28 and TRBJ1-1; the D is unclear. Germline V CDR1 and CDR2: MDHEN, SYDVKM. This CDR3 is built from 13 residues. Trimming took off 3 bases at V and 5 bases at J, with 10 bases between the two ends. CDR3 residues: CASSFIETTEAFF. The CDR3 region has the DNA TGTGCCAGCAGTTTTATAGAAACGACTGAAGCTTTCTTT.

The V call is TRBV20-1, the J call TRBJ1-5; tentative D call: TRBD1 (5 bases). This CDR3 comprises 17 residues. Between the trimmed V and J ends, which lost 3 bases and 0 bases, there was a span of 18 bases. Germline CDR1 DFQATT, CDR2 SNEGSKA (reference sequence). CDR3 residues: CSASDADRGYSNQPQHF. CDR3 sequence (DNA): TGCAGTGCTAGTGATGCGGATAGGGGATATAGCAATCAGCCCCAGCATTTT.

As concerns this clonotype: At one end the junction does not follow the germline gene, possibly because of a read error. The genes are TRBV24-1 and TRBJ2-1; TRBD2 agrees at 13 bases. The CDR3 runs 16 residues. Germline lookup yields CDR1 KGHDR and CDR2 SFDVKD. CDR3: CATSNFGLAGENEQFF. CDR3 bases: TGTGCCACCAGTAATTTTGGACTAGCGGGAGAAAATGAGCAGTTCTTC.

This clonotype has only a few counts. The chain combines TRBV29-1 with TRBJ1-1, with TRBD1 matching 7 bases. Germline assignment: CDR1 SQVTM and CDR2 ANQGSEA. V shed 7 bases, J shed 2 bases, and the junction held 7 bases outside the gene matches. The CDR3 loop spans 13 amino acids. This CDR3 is CSASGQLNTEAFF. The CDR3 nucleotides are TGCAGCGCCTCGGGACAGCTAAACACTGAAGCTTTCTTT.

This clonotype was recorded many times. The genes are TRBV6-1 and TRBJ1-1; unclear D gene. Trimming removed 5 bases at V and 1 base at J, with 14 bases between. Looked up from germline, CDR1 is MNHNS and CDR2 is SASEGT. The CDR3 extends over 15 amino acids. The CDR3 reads CASSYSSGKNTEAFF. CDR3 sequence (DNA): TGTGCCAGCAGTTATAGTTCGGGGAAGAACACTGAAGCTTTCTTT.

DNA of the CDR3: TGTGCCAGCAGCACAGGAGGGCTCAATCAGCCCCAGCATTTT. It specifies CASSTGGLNQPQHF. V and J are TRBV7-9 and TRBJ1-5; possible D gene TRBD1, 5 bases. The CDR3 covers 14 residues. Germline values: CDR1 SEHNR, CDR2 FQNEAQ (reference sequence). Trimming stripped 5 bases from V and 3 bases from J, with 11 bases between.

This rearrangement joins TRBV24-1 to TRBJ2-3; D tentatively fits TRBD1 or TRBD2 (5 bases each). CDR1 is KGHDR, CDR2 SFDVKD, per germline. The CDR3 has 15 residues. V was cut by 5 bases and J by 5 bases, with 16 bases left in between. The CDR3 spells CATSARGTVGDTQYF. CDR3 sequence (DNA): TGTGCCACCAGTGCCCGAGGGACGGTGGGAGATACGCAGTATTTT.

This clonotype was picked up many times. The CDR3 region is CASSYSLTGGVFREQYF. Here the CDR3 DNA reads TGTGCCAGCAGTTACTCGCTTACAGGGGGTGTCTTTCGCGAGCAGTACTTC. The genes are TRBV6-2 or TRBV6-3 and TRBJ2-7, with 8 bases fitting TRBD1. Germline CDR1 MNHEY, CDR2 SVGEGT. The ends lost 0 bases at V and 6 bases at J; junction bases unmatched: 13. The CDR3 totals 17 residues.

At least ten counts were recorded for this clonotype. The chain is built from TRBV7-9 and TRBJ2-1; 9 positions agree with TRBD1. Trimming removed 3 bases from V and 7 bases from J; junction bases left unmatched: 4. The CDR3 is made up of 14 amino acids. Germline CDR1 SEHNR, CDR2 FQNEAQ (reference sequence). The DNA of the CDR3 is TGTGCCAGCAGCTTCGGACAGGGGAATAATGAGCAGTTCTTC. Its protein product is CASSFGQGNNEQFF.

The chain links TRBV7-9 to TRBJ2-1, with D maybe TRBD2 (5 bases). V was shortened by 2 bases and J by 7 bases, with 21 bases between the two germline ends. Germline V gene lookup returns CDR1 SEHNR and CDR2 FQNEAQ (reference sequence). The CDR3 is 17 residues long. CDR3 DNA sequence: TGTGCCAGCAGCTTAACCAGGACTCAAAGTACGGGGAATGAGCAGTTCTTC. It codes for CASSLTRTQSTGNEQFF.

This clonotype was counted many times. CDR3 in DNA: TGTGCCAGCAGCTTACTGGGCGGTAACATGAACACTGAAGCTTTCTTT. Its translation is CASSLLGGNMNTEAFF. V gene TRBV7-2 combines with J gene TRBJ1-1; unclear D gene. V lost 2 bases and J lost 0, with 13 bases in between. From germline, CDR1 is SGHTA and CDR2 FQGNSA. This CDR3 contains 16 residues.